The TCR beta chain described here comes from a study of beta chain features in type 1 diabetes. Study in general: Researchers looked at 85 million to 110 million sorted cells across all samples.

This clone has just a few counts. The authors reverse transcribed all of the isolated RNA, so sequencing captured expressed TCRB transcripts. The read count averaged approximately 3.5 million across naive, central memory and regulatory T cell samples. Clones were read by immunoSEQ multiplex PCR, and TCRdb kept only the in-frame ones, dropping some. This table holds 860,000 or so clones, 15% to 20% found once. Every donor provided one heparinised blood draw, which averaged roughly 120 mL. The sequence was obtained from a woman under 30 in good health. Specimen: naive CD4+ T cells from blood.

The CDR3 DNA sequence: TGCAGTGCTAACTCGGTCTATGAGCAGTTCTTC. It is translated as CSANSVYEQFF. This sequence joins TRBV20-1 and TRBJ2-1; D remains ambiguous. V was pared by 4 bases and J by 8 bases, with 9 bases between. Germline assignment: CDR1 DFQATT and CDR2 SNEGSKA (reference sequence). The CDR3 totals 11 residues.